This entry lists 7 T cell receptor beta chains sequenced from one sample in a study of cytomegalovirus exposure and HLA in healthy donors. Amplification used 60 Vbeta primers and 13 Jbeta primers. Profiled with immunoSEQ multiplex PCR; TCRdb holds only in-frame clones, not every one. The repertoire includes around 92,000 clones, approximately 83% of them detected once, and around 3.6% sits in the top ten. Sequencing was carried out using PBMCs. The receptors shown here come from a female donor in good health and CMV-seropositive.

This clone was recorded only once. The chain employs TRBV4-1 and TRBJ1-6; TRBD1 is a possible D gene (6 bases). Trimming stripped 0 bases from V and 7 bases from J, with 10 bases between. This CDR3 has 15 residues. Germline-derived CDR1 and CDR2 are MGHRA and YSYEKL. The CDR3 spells CASSQDGQGNSPLHF. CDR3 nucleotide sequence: TGCGCCAGCAGCCAAGATGGGCAGGGGAATTCACCCCTCCACTTT.

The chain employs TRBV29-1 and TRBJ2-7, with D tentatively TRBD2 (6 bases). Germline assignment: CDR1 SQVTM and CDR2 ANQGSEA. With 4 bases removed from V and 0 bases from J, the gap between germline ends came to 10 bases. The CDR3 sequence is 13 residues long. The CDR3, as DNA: TGCAGCGTTGGCGGGACGTCCTCCTACGAGCAGTACTTC. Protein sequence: CSVGGTSSYEQYF.

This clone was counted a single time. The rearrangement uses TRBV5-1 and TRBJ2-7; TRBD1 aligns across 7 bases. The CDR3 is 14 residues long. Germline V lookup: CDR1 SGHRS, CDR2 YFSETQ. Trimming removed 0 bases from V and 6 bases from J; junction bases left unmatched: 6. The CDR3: CASSLGYRGAEQYF. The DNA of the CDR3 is TGCGCCAGCAGCTTGGGGTACAGGGGTGCCGAGCAGTACTTC.

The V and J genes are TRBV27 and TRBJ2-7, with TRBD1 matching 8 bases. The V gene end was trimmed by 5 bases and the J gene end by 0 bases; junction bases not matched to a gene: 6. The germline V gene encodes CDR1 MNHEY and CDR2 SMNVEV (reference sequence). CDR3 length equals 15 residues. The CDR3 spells CASSPGQGISYEQYF. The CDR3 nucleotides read TGTGCCAGCAGTCCAGGACAGGGAATCTCCTACGAGCAGTACTTC.

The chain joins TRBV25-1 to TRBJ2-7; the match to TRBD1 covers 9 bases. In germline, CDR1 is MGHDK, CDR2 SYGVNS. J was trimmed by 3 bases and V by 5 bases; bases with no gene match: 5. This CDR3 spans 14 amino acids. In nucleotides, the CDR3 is TGTGCCAGCAGTTCGACAGGGGGAATCTACGAGCAGTACTTC. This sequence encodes CASSSTGGIYEQYF.

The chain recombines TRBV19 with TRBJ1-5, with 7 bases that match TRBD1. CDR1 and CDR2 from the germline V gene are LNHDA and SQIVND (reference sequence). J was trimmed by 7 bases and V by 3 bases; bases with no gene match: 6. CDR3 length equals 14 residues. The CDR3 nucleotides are TGTGCCAGTAGTATGGGAGGCAGGGGGCAGCCCCAGCATTTT. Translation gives CASSMGGRGQPQHF.

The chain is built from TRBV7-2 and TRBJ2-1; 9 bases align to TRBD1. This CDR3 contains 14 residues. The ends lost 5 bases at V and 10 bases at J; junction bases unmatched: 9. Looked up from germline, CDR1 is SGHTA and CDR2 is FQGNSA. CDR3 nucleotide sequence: TGTGCCAGCAGCAACCGGGACAGGGCGCGGGAGCAGTTCTTC. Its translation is CASSNRDRAREQFF.